Shown below are 18 T cell receptor beta chains from a single sample sequenced in a study of metastatic and nonmetastatic thyroid tumors. Using MiXCR, TCRdb reanalyzed the PCR reads. The data show under 35,000 clones, under 40% seen once. Patients underwent thyroid surgery, and none had received any treatment before it. Source material: tumor tissue. Receptors were obtained from a female donor with papillary thyroid cancer or a benign thyroid nodule (not recorded which). Some clones in this sample may be carry-over from other donors' samples.

The chain recombines TRBV30 with TRBJ2-3, with D unresolved. The CDR3 totals 13 residues. Germline lookup yields CDR1 GTSNPN and CDR2 SVGIG (reference sequence). V gave up 3 bases and J gave up 4 bases, with 11 bases separating them. The CDR3 spells CAWSEQVSDTQYF. For the CDR3, the DNA is TGTGCCTGGAGCGAGCAAGTGTCAGATACGCAGTATTTT.

The table lists this clone with a few counts. The chain joins TRBV6-2 or TRBV6-3 to TRBJ2-7; 10 bases are shared with TRBD2. Looked up from germline, CDR1 is MNHEY and CDR2 is SVGEGT. V was pared by 2 bases and J by 2 bases, with 0 bases of the junction left unmatched. The CDR3 has 14 residues. CDR3 residues: CASSYGTSAYEQYF. Written as DNA, the CDR3 is TGTGCCAGCAGTTACGGGACTAGCGCCTACGAGCAGTACTTC.

The rearrangement links TRBV20-1 to TRBJ2-7, with D possibly matching TRBD1 (8 bases). Germline V gene data show CDR1 as DFQATT and CDR2 as SNEGSKA (reference sequence). V was cut by 1 base and J by 6 bases, with 19 bases left in between. This CDR3 contains 15 residues. The CDR3 protein is CSARGPGQGGGEQYF. In nucleotides, the CDR3 is TGCAGTGCTAGAGGTCCCGGACAGGGAGGGGGCGAGCAGTACTTC.

This sequence joins TRBV6-4 and TRBJ2-3, with D tentatively TRBD2 (5 bases). Looked up from germline, CDR1 is MRHNA and CDR2 is SNTAGT. The CDR3 runs 15 residues. With 0 bases removed from V and 4 bases from J, the gap between germline ends came to 11 bases. The CDR3 region has the DNA TGTGCCAGCAGTGACTCGAGGGCCGGCGCAGATACGCAGTATTTT. As protein: CASSDSRAGADTQYF.

This clone was picked up a small number of times. The CDR3 is CAISERDAGELFF. The CDR3 nucleotides are TGTGCCATCAGTGAGAGGGACGCCGGGGAGCTGTTTTTT. The J gene is TRBJ2-2, the V gene TRBV10-3, with D perhaps TRBD1 or TRBD2 (5 bases each). Per the germline V gene, CDR1 is ENHRY and CDR2 is SYGVKD. The V end lost 2 bases, the J end lost 6 bases, and 7 bases lay between the germline ends. The CDR3 has 13 residues.

This clone appeared a single time. The chain couples TRBV3-1 to TRBJ2-5; D gene ambiguous. The CDR3 is 12 amino acids. Trimming took off 1 base at V and 2 bases at J, with 2 bases between the two ends. Germline values: CDR1 LGHDT, CDR2 YNNKEL (reference sequence). Written as DNA, the CDR3 is TGTGCCAGCAGCCAAGCACAAGAGACCCAGTACTTC. This encodes CASSQAQETQYF.

This clone has a single count. V is TRBV11-1 and J is TRBJ2-6, with D hard to call. The V gene lost 5 bases and the J gene lost 0 bases, with 11 bases spanning the gap. CDR1 and CDR2 (germline): SGHAT, FQDESV (reference sequence). The CDR3 is 16 residues long. As DNA, the CDR3 is TGTGCCAGCAGCCTAACCCAGTCCTCTGGGGCCAACGTCCTGACTTTC. It encodes CASSLTQSSGANVLTF.

As for this clone: Possible read error: a much larger clone is one base away. The rearrangement uses TRBV5-4 and TRBJ2-1, with 7 positions matching TRBD2. J gave up 6 bases and V 1 base, and 4 bases lay outside the gene matches. This CDR3 is 14 amino acids long. Germline loops: CDR1 SGHNT, CDR2 YYREEE (reference sequence). The CDR3 sequence: CASSLSGIPNEQFF. CDR3 coding DNA: TGTGCCAGCAGCTTGAGCGGGATACCCAATGAGCAGTTCTTC.

The chain links TRBV12-3 or TRBV12-4 to TRBJ1-5; D is unclear. This CDR3 spans 13 amino acids. Trimming cost V 0 bases and J 11 bases, with 11 bases left between them. CDR3 sequence (DNA): TGTGCCAGCAGTTTAGCGCAAGAGAGGGCCCAGCATTTT. This encodes CASSLAQERAQHF.

The chain employs TRBV5-1 and TRBJ2-3, with D perhaps matching TRBD1 or TRBD2 (5 bases each). There are 15 residues in the CDR3. V was trimmed by 5 bases and J by 4 bases, leaving 17 bases between them. Germline values: CDR1 SGHRS, CDR2 YFSETQ. The CDR3 spells CASSPKGTGSDTQYF. The CDR3 region has the DNA TGCGCCAGCAGTCCTAAGGGGACGGGGTCAGATACGCAGTATTTT.

This clone has more than one count but fewer than ten. The chain has TRBV18 and TRBJ2-7; possible D gene TRBD1, 7 bases. V was pared by 0 bases and J by 5 bases, with 11 bases between. The germline CDR1 and CDR2 sequences are KGHSH and LQKENI. This CDR3 comprises 14 residues. The chain's CDR3 is CASSPPGQRDEQYF. The CDR3 region has the DNA TGTGCCAGCTCACCACCGGGACAGCGGGACGAGCAGTACTTC.

This clone was counted between two and nine times. This chain links TRBV20-1 with TRBJ2-7, with D maybe TRBD1 (5 bases). This CDR3 contains 15 residues. CDR1 and CDR2 from the germline V gene are DFQATT and SNEGSKA (reference sequence). Trimming stripped 3 bases from V and 0 bases from J, with 15 bases between. CDR3 loop: CSASRDQVSSYEQYF. CDR3 coding DNA: TGCAGTGCTAGCAGGGATCAGGTTAGCTCCTACGAGCAGTACTTC.

This clone was counted a few times. The chain is built from TRBV28 and TRBJ2-6; D is possibly TRBD1 (7 bases). V shed 3 bases and J shed 2 bases, with 17 bases lying between them. Germline lookup yields CDR1 MDHEN and CDR2 SYDVKM. The CDR3 spans 18 residues. The CDR3 reads CASSFPQGGRAGANVLTF. CDR3 coding DNA: TGTGCCAGCAGTTTCCCCCAGGGGGGAAGGGCTGGGGCCAACGTCCTGACTTTC.

V is TRBV6-5 and J is TRBJ2-1; 12 nucleotides line up with TRBD2. The germline V gene has CDR1 MNHEY and CDR2 SVGAGI. Unmatched junction bases numbered 3, after V lost 3 bases and J lost 6 bases. The CDR3 is 15 amino acids. The CDR3 nucleotides are TGTGCCAGCAGTTATCTAGCGGGAGGGGGCAATGAGCAGTTCTTC. Amino acids: CASSYLAGGGNEQFF.

The chain is built from TRBV28 and TRBJ2-7, with D perhaps TRBD1 (6 bases). The germline gives CDR1 MDHEN, CDR2 SYDVKM. The V and J ends lost 2 bases and 5 bases respectively, with 19 bases between them. The CDR3 extends over 16 amino acids. The CDR3 spells CASSLLSTGYGDEQYF. Written as DNA, the CDR3 is TGTGCCAGCAGTTTACTCTCTACAGGGTACGGAGACGAGCAGTACTTC.

This clone was seen more than once but under ten times. The V call is TRBV6-1, the J call TRBJ2-3, with D possibly being TRBD1 (6 bases). This CDR3 is 13 amino acids long. CDR1 is MNHNS and CDR2 is SASEGT in the germline V gene. In DNA, the CDR3 is TGTGCTGTTCGGAGCCAGGGGTCAGATACGCAGTATTTT. It translates to CAVRSQGSDTQYF.

CDR3 nucleotide sequence: TGTGCCAGCAGCCCTCCCGGACTAGCGGGAGTCTACAATGAGCAGTTCTTC. It encodes CASSPPGLAGVYNEQFF. V usage is TRBV6-5 and J usage is TRBJ2-1; TRBD2 matches at 13 bases. The CDR3 totals 17 residues. J lost 3 bases, V lost 6 bases, and 8 bases had no gene match. Germline CDR1 is MNHEY and CDR2 is SVGAGI.

The DNA for the CDR3 is TGCGCCAGCAGCTTGGGAGGTCTTAATTCACCCCTCCACTTT. Translated, it gives CASSLGGLNSPLHF. This chain links TRBV5-1 with TRBJ1-6; no reliable D call. Germline V gives CDR1 SGHRS, CDR2 YFSETQ. V was pared by 0 bases and J by 6 bases, with 7 bases between. This CDR3 region has 14 residues.